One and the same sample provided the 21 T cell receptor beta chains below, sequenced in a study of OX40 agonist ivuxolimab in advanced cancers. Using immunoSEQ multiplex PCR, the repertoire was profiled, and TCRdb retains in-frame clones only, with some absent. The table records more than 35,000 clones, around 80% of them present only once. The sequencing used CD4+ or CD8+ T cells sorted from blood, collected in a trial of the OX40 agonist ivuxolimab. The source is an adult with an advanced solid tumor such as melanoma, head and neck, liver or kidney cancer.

For the CDR3, the DNA is TGTGCCAGCAGTGAAAGGACTAGTATGGAGACCCAGTACTTC. It encodes CASSERTSMETQYF. The V gene is TRBV2, the J gene TRBJ2-5; 7 nucleotides agree with TRBD2. The CDR3 has 14 amino acids. V lost 2 bases and J lost 5; bases outside the gene matches: 5. Germline V gene data show CDR1 as SNHLY and CDR2 as FYNNEI.

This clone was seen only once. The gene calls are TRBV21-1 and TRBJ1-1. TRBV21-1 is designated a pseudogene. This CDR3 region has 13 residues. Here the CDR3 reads CASSKALEGQAFF. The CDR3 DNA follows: TGTGCCAGCAGCAAAGCGCTTGAGGGCCAAGCTTTCTTT.

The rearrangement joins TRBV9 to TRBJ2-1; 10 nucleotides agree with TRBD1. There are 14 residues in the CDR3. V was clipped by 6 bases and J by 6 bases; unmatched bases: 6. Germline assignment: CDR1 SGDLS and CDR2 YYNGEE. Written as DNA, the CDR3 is TGTGCCAGCAACCGACAGGGGGCTGTCAATGAGCAGTTCTTC. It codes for CASNRQGAVNEQFF.

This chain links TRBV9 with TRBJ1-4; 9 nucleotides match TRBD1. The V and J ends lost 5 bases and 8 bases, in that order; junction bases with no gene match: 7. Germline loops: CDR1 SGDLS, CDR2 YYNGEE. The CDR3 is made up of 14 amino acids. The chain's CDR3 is CASSGDRAVEKLFF. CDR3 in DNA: TGTGCCAGCAGTGGGGACAGGGCGGTCGAAAAACTGTTTTTT.

The CDR3 DNA is TGTGCCAGCAGAAGTGGAACCTATAATTCACCCCTCCACTTT. Protein sequence: CASRSGTYNSPLHF. The chain combines TRBV7-6 with TRBJ1-6; D unresolved. The CDR3 totals 14 residues. Germline CDR1 SGHVS, CDR2 FNYEAQ. The V end was cut by 6 bases, the J end by 2 bases, with 8 bases between.

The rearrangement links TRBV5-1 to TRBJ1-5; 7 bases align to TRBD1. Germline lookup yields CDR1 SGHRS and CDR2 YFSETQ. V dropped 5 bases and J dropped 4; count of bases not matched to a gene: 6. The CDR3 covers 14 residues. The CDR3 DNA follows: TGCGCCAGCAGAACCGGGACAGTGAATCAGCCCCAGCATTTT. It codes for CASRTGTVNQPQHF.

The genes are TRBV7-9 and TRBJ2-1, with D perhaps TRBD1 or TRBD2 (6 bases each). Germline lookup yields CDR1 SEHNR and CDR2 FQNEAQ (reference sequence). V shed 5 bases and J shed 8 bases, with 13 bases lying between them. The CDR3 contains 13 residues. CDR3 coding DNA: TGTGCCAGCAGCAGGAGGAGGGGGGATGAGCAGTTCTTC. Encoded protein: CASSRRRGDEQFF.

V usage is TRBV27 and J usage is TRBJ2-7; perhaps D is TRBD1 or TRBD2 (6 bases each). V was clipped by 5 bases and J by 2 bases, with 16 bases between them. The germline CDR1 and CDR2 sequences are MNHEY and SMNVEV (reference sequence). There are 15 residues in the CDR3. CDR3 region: CASSPRPGAPYEQYF. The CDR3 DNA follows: TGTGCCAGCAGTCCCAGGCCGGGGGCTCCCTACGAGCAGTACTTC.

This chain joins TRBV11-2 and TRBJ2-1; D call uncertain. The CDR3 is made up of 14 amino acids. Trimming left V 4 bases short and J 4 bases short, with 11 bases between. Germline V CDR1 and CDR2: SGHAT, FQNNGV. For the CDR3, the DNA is TGTGCCAGCAGCTCCCATAGCAGTTACAATGAGCAGTTCTTC. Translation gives CASSSHSSYNEQFF.

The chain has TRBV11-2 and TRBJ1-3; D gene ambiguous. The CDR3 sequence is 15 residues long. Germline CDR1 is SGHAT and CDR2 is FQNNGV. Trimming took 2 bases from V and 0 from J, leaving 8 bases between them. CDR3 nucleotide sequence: TGTGCCAGCAGCTTAACACCAGCCTCTGGAAACACCATATATTTT. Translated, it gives CASSLTPASGNTIYF. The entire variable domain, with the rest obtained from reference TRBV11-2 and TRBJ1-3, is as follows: EAGVAQSPRYKIIEKRQSVAFWCNPISGHATLYWYQQILGQGPKLLIQFQNNGVVDDSQLPKDRFSAERLKGVDSTLKIQPAKLEDSAVYLCASSLTPASGNTIYFGEGSWLTVV.

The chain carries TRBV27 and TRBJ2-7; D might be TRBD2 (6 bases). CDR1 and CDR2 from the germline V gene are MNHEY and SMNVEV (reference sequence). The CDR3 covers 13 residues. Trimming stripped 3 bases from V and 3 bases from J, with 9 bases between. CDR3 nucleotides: TGTGCCAGCAGTTTTGCGGGGATCTACGAGCAGTACTTC. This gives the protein CASSFAGIYEQYF.

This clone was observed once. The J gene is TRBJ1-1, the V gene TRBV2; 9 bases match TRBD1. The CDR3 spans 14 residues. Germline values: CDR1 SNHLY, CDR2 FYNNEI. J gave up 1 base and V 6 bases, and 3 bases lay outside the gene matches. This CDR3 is CASRRDRENTEAFF. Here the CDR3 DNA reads TGTGCCAGCAGGCGGGACAGGGAGAACACTGAAGCTTTCTTT.

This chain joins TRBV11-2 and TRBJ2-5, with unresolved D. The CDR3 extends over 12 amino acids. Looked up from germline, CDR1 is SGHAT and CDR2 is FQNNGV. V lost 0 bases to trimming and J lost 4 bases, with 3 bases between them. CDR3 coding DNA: TGTGCCAGCAGCTTAGACCGAGAGACCCAGTACTTC. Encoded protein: CASSLDRETQYF.

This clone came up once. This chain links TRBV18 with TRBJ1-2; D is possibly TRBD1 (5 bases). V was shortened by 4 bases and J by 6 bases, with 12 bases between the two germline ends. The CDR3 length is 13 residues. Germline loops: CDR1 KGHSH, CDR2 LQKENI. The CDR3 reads CASSQGNLDGYTF. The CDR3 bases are TGTGCCAGCTCACAGGGGAATCTAGATGGCTACACCTTC.

The CDR3 sequence is CASSVEGTSGATQYF. For the CDR3, the DNA is TGTGCCAGCAGCGTAGAAGGGACTAGCGGTGCTACGCAGTATTTT. The chain joins TRBV9 to TRBJ2-3, with 11 bases that match TRBD2. This CDR3 is 15 amino acids long. With 0 bases clipped from V and 8 bases from J, the junction kept 5 bases outside the gene matches. Germline assignment: CDR1 SGDLS and CDR2 YYNGEE.

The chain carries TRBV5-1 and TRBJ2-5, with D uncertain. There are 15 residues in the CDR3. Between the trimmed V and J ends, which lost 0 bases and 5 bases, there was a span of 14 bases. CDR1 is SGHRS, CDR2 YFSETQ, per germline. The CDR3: CASSLGQMRKETQYF. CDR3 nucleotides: TGCGCCAGCAGCTTGGGACAAATGAGGAAGGAGACCCAGTACTTC.

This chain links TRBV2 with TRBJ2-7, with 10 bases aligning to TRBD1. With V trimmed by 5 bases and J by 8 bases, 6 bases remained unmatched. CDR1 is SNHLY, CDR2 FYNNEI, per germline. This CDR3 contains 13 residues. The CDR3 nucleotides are TGTGCCAGCAGTCTCCGGGACAGGGGAAAGCAGTACTTC. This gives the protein CASSLRDRGKQYF.

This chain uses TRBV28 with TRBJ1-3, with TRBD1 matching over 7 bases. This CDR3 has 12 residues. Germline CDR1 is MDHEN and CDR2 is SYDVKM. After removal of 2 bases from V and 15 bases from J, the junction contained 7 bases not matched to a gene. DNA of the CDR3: TGTGCCAGCAGTTTAAACCGGGACAGACGATATTTT. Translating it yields CASSLNRDRRYF.

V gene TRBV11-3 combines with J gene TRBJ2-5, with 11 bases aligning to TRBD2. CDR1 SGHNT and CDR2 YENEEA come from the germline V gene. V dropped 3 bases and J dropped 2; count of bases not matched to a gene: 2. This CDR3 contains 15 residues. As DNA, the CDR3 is TGTGCCAGCAGCTTTGGGACTAGCGGACAAGAGACCCAGTACTTC. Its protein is CASSFGTSGQETQYF. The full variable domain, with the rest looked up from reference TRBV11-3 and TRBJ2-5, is EAGVVQSPRYKIIEKKQPVAFWCNPISGHNTLYWYLQNLGQGPELLIRYENEEAVDDSQLPKDRFSAERLKGVDSTLKIQPAELGDSAVYLCASSFGTSGQETQYFGPGTRLLVL.

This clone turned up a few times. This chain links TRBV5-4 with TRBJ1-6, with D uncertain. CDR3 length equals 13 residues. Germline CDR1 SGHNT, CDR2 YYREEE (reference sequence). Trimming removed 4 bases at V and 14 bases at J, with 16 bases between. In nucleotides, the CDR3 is TGTGCCAGCAGCCTTGCCGGCGTCTCGGCCCTCCACTTT. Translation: CASSLAGVSALHF.

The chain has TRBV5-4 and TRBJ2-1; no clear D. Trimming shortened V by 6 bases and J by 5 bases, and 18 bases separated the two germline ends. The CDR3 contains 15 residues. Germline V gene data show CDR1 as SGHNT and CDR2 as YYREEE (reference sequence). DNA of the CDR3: TGTGCCAGCATGCTAATAGGACCATCGAACAATGAGCAGTTCTTC. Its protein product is CASMLIGPSNNEQFF.